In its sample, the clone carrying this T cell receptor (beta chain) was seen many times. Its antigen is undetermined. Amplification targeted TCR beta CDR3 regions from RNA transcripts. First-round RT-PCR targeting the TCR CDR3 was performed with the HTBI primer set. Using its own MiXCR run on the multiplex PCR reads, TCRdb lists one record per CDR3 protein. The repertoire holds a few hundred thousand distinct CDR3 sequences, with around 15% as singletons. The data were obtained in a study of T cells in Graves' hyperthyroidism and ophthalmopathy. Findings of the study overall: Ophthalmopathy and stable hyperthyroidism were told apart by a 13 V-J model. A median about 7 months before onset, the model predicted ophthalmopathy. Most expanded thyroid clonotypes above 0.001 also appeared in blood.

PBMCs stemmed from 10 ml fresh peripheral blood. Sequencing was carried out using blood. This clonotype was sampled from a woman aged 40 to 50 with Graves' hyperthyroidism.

CDR3 nucleotides: TGTGCCAGCAAGACACTAGCGGGAGGGAGCACAGATACGCAGTATTTT. Amino acid sequence: CASKTLAGGSTDTQYF. The J gene is TRBJ2-3, the V gene TRBV12-3 or TRBV12-4, with 13 nucleotides matching TRBD2. Trimming cost V 7 bases and J 0 bases; bases outside gene matches: 4. The CDR3 is made up of 16 amino acids.